In this sample, the clone carrying this T cell receptor beta chain turned up many times. Its antigen is as yet unknown. The data belong to a study of T cell repertoires in cytomegalovirus infection. Study context: CMV epitopes, recently identified HLA-C-restricted and well-studied HLA-B-restricted, were used.

V lost 5 bases, J lost 4 bases, and 14 bases lay in between. The length of the CDR3 is 14 residues. The germline CDR1 and CDR2 sequences are SGHDT and YYEEEE. From the reads, TCRdb called clonotypes with MiXCR, one entry per CDR3 protein. The sample has 900,000 to 950,000 distinct CDR3 sequences; roughly a third are singletons. Sequenced material: cultured CD8+ T cells from PBMCs, taken from culture after CMV antigen stimulation. V is TRBV5-6 and J is TRBJ2-3; TRBD1 is a possible D gene (6 bases). The source is a human donor in good health (CMV status not recorded). Some clones in this sample may be carry-over from other donors' samples. For the CDR3, the DNA is TGTGCCAGCAGTACAGGGAGACCGGCAGATACGCAGTATTTT. The encoded protein is CASSTGRPADTQYF.